The next 12 T cell receptor beta chains were all read from a single sample in a study of cytomegalovirus exposure and HLA in healthy donors. Amplification used 60 Vbeta primers and 13 Jbeta primers. Only in-frame clones appear in the TCRdb table, and some are missing; sequencing was by immunoSEQ multiplex PCR. The sample holds 160,000 or so clones, approximately 74% seen once. Sequenced material: PBMCs. These receptors were taken from a woman aged 30 to 39 in good health and CMV-seronegative.

The chain carries TRBV9 and TRBJ2-2; D might be TRBD2 (6 bases). Germline CDR1 is SGDLS and CDR2 is YYNGEE. This CDR3 is 13 amino acids long. The V end lost 5 bases, the J end lost 7 bases, and 12 bases lay between the germline ends. The CDR3 spells CASSRGRSGELFF. For the CDR3, the DNA is TGTGCCAGCAGTCGGGGGAGGAGCGGGGAGCTGTTTTTT.

The rearrangement uses TRBV11-2 and TRBJ2-7; D not certain. V was cut by 4 bases and J by 5 bases, with 9 bases left in between. The CDR3 covers 12 residues. Germline-derived CDR1 and CDR2 are SGHAT and FQNNGV. Here the CDR3 DNA reads TGTGCCAGCAGCTCTATTGTCCACGAGCAGTACTTC. Translation: CASSSIVHEQYF. Using reference TRBV11-2 and TRBJ2-7 for the parts outside the CDR3, the full variable domain is EAGVAQSPRYKIIEKRQSVAFWCNPISGHATLYWYQQILGQGPKLLIQFQNNGVVDDSQLPKDRFSAERLKGVDSTLKIQPAKLEDSAVYLCASSSIVHEQYFGPGTRLTVT.

The rearrangement joins TRBV11-1 to TRBJ1-1, with D maybe TRBD1 (5 bases). Germline values: CDR1 SGHAT, CDR2 FQDESV (reference sequence). With 5 bases removed from V and 0 bases from J, the gap between germline ends came to 10 bases. This CDR3 is built from 14 residues. The CDR3 coding sequence is TGTGCCAGCAGCAGACAGTTTATGAACACTGAAGCTTTCTTT. Protein: CASSRQFMNTEAFF.

The chain links TRBV2 to TRBJ1-1; D unresolved. CDR1 SNHLY and CDR2 FYNNEI come from the germline V gene. Trimming took off 10 bases at V and 1 base at J, with 16 bases between the two ends. The CDR3 consists of 14 residues. CDR3 nucleotides: TGTGCCACCTTGAGCCTCGGGTGGAACACTGAAGCTTTCTTT. This gives the protein CATLSLGWNTEAFF.

This rearrangement joins TRBV5-6 to TRBJ1-3; possibly TRBD1 for D (5 bases). V lost 4 bases and J 3 bases, leaving 5 bases between the germline ends. The CDR3 runs to 12 residues. The V gene's germline CDR1 is SGHDT and CDR2 YYEEEE. Here the CDR3 reads CASSTGGNTIYF. DNA for the CDR3: TGTGCCAGCAGCACAGGTGGAAACACCATATATTTT.

The sample holds a few counts of this clone. Other DNA sequences within the sample encode an identical CDR3. The chain recombines TRBV20-1 with TRBJ1-1, with D uncertain. With 3 bases removed from V and 4 bases from J, the gap between germline ends came to 6 bases. CDR1 is DFQATT, CDR2 SNEGSKA, per germline (reference sequence). There are 11 residues in the CDR3. The CDR3 DNA reads as TGCAGTGCTAGGAGCGGCACTGAAGCTTTCTTT. This gives the protein CSARSGTEAFF.

The rearrangement links TRBV7-2 to TRBJ2-1; D uncertain. In germline, CDR1 is SGHTA, CDR2 FQGNSA. This CDR3 comprises 12 residues. The V end lost 5 bases, the J end lost 3 bases, and 5 bases lay between the germline ends. CDR3 sequence (DNA): TGTGCCAGCAGCACCTACTACAATGAGCAGTTCTTC. It codes for CASSTYYNEQFF.

This clone has only one observation. The genes are TRBV5-6 and TRBJ2-7; D unresolved. The germline V and J ends were trimmed by 2 bases and 4 bases, with 4 bases remaining between them. The V gene's germline CDR1 is SGHDT and CDR2 YYEEEE. This CDR3 is built from 11 residues. The CDR3 DNA follows: TGTGCCAGCAGCTTCCTTTACGAGCAGTACTTC. It yields the protein CASSFLYEQYF.

DNA for the CDR3: TGTGCCAGCAGTGAATTAGACAGGGTCAGGCAGCCCCAGCATTTT. Amino acids: CASSELDRVRQPQHF. The V call is TRBV2, the J call TRBJ1-5; 7 bases line up with TRBD1. The V gene's germline CDR1 is SNHLY and CDR2 FYNNEI. The CDR3 is made up of 15 amino acids. Unmatched junction bases numbered 8, after V lost 2 bases and J lost 7 bases.

This chain links TRBV30 with TRBJ2-2, with 8 bases lining up with TRBD2. CDR1 is GTSNPN and CDR2 is SVGIG in the germline V gene (reference sequence). V shed 2 bases, J shed 2 bases, and the junction held 4 bases outside the gene matches. The CDR3 is made up of 15 amino acids. The CDR3 sequence is CAWSISGINTGELFF. The DNA for the CDR3 is TGTGCCTGGAGTATTAGCGGGATTAACACCGGGGAGCTGTTTTTT.

A few counts support this clone. The CDR3 nucleotides read TGCGCCAGCAGCCAAAATTTCGGCGGGGGTGGGACAGATACGCAGTATTTT. Its translation: CASSQNFGGGGTDTQYF. The V gene is TRBV4-3, the J gene TRBJ2-3; 7 bases fit TRBD2. From germline, CDR1 is LGHNA and CDR2 YSLEER. With V trimmed by 2 bases and J by 3 bases, 11 bases remained unmatched. CDR3 length: 17 amino acids.

The chain employs TRBV27 and TRBJ2-1; D gene ambiguous. V lost 5 bases, J lost 2 bases, and 7 bases lay in between. The CDR3 is 13 residues long. Germline-derived CDR1 and CDR2 are MNHEY and SMNVEV (reference sequence). CDR3 nucleotide sequence: TGTGCCAGCAGTCTCGACACCTACAATGAGCAGTTCTTC. Translation gives CASSLDTYNEQFF.